These T cell receptor beta chains were read from a single sample in a study of blood T cell repertoires in COVID-19. Sequenced by immunoSEQ multiplex PCR; TCRdb stores in-frame clones only, minus some. The table has about 120,000 clones, 70% to 90% seen once. Sequences were obtained from peripheral blood. These receptors were taken from a middle-aged man with acute or convalescent COVID-19. The CDR3 runs from the conserved cysteine through the conserved F or W. Each record gives: J gene, V gene, CDR3 protein.

TRBJ1-3 TRBV4-1 CASSQTINSGNTIYF
TRBJ2-7 TRBV6-2/TRBV6-3 CASSYWDYSYEQYF
TRBJ2-7 TRBV18 CASSPRTGREQYF
TRBJ2-7 TRBV10-3 CAISEPGDRDYEQYF
TRBJ1-4 TRBV4-2 CASETGTGPNEKLFF
TRBJ2-7 TRBV6-5 CASSSTGPSLEQYF
TRBJ1-4 TRBV7-8 CASSRHRATNEKLFF
TRBJ2-7 TRBV18 CASSPSSGLHEQYF
TRBJ2-1 TRBV15 CATSSPLAGRRHNEQFF
TRBJ1-6 TRBV2 CASSEASPGQGASPLHF
TRBJ2-7 TRBV7-2 CASSLGTGKVYEQYF
TRBJ1-5 TRBV6-2/TRBV6-3 CASSSHSGTGGARRNQPQHF
TRBJ2-5 TRBV7-2 CASSLGDYQETQYF
TRBJ2-4 TRBV6-5 CASSLDRGAGNIQYF
TRBJ2-5 TRBV19 CASTLGLAGAPYF
TRBJ1-6 TRBV27 CASSWDREGNSPLHF